The 28 T cell receptor beta chains in this list originate from one sample, sequenced in a study of graft-versus-host responses after intestinal transplantation. Measured with immunoSEQ multiplex PCR; TCRdb has only the in-frame clones, and not every one. This table holds some 9,800 clones, approximately 94% found once. The sample was PBMCs, taken 8 days after intestinal transplant. Source of these receptors: a human patient who received an intestinal transplant, so some T cells may come from the graft donor.

J is TRBJ1-2 and V is TRBV6-5, with D tentatively TRBD1 (5 bases). The V gene's germline CDR1 is MNHEY and CDR2 SVGAGI. V was clipped by 0 bases and J by 9 bases, with 14 bases between them. The CDR3 is made up of 14 amino acids. CDR3: CASSYSILGHSYTF. The CDR3 DNA follows: TGTGCCAGCAGTTACTCGATCCTGGGGCACAGCTACACCTTC.

The rearrangement links TRBV2 to TRBJ2-1, with D possibly matching TRBD1 (5 bases). The CDR3 is made up of 13 amino acids. Germline V gene sequence: CDR1 SNHLY, CDR2 FYNNEI. Trimming took off 3 bases at V and 12 bases at J, with 15 bases between the two ends. The CDR3 protein is CASSEGPSRVQFF. The CDR3 DNA sequence: TGTGCCAGCAGTGAGGGGCCCTCTAGGGTGCAGTTCTTC.

The chain joins TRBV2 to TRBJ1-5; D is unclear. Trimming removed 3 bases at V and 0 bases at J, with 12 bases between. Per the germline V gene, CDR1 is SNHLY and CDR2 is FYNNEI. The CDR3 runs 16 residues. The CDR3 spells CASSERAGASNQPQHF. The CDR3, as DNA: TGTGCCAGCAGTGAGAGGGCAGGCGCTAGCAATCAGCCCCAGCATTTT. The whole variable domain, filled in from reference TRBV2 and TRBJ1-5, reads EPEVTQTPSHQVTQMGQEVILRCVPISNHLYFYWYRQILGQKVEFLVSFYNNEISEKSEIFDDQFSVERPDGSNFTLKIRSTKLEDSAMYFCASSERAGASNQPQHFGDGTRLSIL.

This chain links TRBV15 with TRBJ2-2; D gene ambiguous. CDR1 is LNHNV and CDR2 is YYDKDF in the germline V gene (reference sequence). The V end was cut by 3 bases, the J end by 0 bases, with 17 bases between. This CDR3 has 18 residues. Here the CDR3 reads CATSRLLLSQSNTGELFF. In DNA, the CDR3 is TGTGCCACCAGCAGGTTACTCCTGAGTCAGTCGAACACCGGGGAGCTGTTTTTT. The variable domain in full, completed from reference TRBV15 and TRBJ2-2, reads DAMVIQNPRYQVTQFGKPVTLSCSQTLNHNVMYWYQQKSSQAPKLLFHYYDKDFNNEADTPDNFQSRRPNTSFCFLDIRSPGLGDTAMYLCATSRLLLSQSNTGELFFGEGSRLTVL.

The rearrangement joins TRBV4-2 to TRBJ2-3; D might be TRBD2 (6 bases). The CDR3 totals 16 residues. Germline lookup yields CDR1 LGHNA and CDR2 YNFKEQ. Between the trimmed V and J ends, which lost 4 bases and 7 bases, there was a span of 21 bases. CDR3 bases: TGTGCCAGCAGCCCGTCCTCGGGGGTTTTAGGGCATACGCAGTATTTT. Amino acid sequence: CASSPSSGVLGHTQYF.

The chain links TRBV5-1 to TRBJ2-3, with 8 nucleotides matching TRBD2. Germline trimming cut 2 bases from V and 5 bases from J; bases unmatched to any gene: 4. CDR3 length equals 14 residues. Germline V CDR1 and CDR2: SGHRS, YFSETQ. The CDR3 sequence: CASSLAGARDTQYF. CDR3 in DNA: TGCGCCAGCAGCTTAGCGGGGGCCCGAGATACGCAGTATTTT.

This chain connects TRBV27 to TRBJ2-1, with 9 bases fitting TRBD2. This CDR3 comprises 16 residues. Per germline, CDR1 MNHEY and CDR2 SMNVEV (reference sequence). The V segment lost 5 bases and the J segment 5 bases; nucleotides outside the gene matches: 10. CDR3 DNA: TGTGCCAGCAGTCGCACCTTGGGACTAGCTCACAATGAGCAGTTCTTC. Its protein is CASSRTLGLAHNEQFF.

The V gene is TRBV21-1, the J gene TRBJ2-1; the DNA was not used to check the table's D call, TRBD2. TRBV21-1 constitutes a pseudogene. The CDR3 has 17 residues. CDR3 sequence reads: CASSKAGAGSSYNEQFF. The DNA for the CDR3 is TGTGCCAGCAGCAAAGCCGGAGCGGGGAGCTCCTACAATGAGCAGTTCTTC.

This chain joins TRBV4-1 and TRBJ2-2; D uncertain. Germline loops: CDR1 MGHRA, CDR2 YSYEKL. V lost 6 bases to trimming and J lost 6 bases, with 14 bases between them. This CDR3 contains 14 residues. The CDR3 DNA sequence: TGCGCCAGCAGTGACCGGAATGGGGCCGGGGAGCTGTTTTTT. It specifies CASSDRNGAGELFF.

This clone was observed a single time. The chain is built from TRBV7-2 and TRBJ2-1; TRBD2 matches at 10 bases. There are 18 residues in the CDR3. V trimming: 5 bases; J trimming: 0 bases; junction bases outside the gene matches: 10. Germline loops: CDR1 SGHTA, CDR2 FQGNSA. Here the CDR3 reads CASSEGLAVLSSYNEQFF. The CDR3 DNA follows: TGTGCCAGCAGCGAAGGACTAGCGGTCTTGAGCTCCTACAATGAGCAGTTCTTC. The full variable domain, completed using reference TRBV7-2 and TRBJ2-1, is GAGVSQSPSNKVTEKGKDVELRCDPISGHTALYWYRQSLGQGLEFLIYFQGNSAPDKSGLPSDRFSAERTGGSVSTLTIQRTQQEDSAVYLCASSEGLAVLSSYNEQFFGPGTRLTVL.

V usage is TRBV11-3 and J usage is TRBJ2-3; 11 nucleotides line up with TRBD2. Germline V gene lookup returns CDR1 SGHNT and CDR2 YENEEA. The V and J ends lost 3 bases and 4 bases, in that order; junction bases with no gene match: 3. This CDR3 spans 15 amino acids. The DNA of the CDR3 is TGTGCCAGCAGCTTGACTAGCGGGGCTGCAGATACGCAGTATTTT. Its translation: CASSLTSGAADTQYF.

The rearrangement joins TRBV25-1 to TRBJ2-1, with 8 positions matching TRBD2. With V trimmed by 6 bases and J by 4 bases, 8 bases remained unmatched. The CDR3 is made up of 15 amino acids. CDR1 and CDR2 from the germline V gene are MGHDK and SYGVNS. CDR3 DNA sequence: TGTGCCAGCAGCCGGGGGGGGGCAAGATACAATGAGCAGTTCTTC. It codes for CASSRGGARYNEQFF.

The CDR3 DNA reads as TGCGCCAGCAGCTTGGGCCGTGAGCAGTTCTTC. Protein sequence: CASSLGREQFF. V and J are TRBV5-1 and TRBJ2-1; D call uncertain. V shed 0 bases and J shed 9 bases, with 4 bases lying between them. The CDR3 is 11 amino acids. Per germline, CDR1 SGHRS and CDR2 YFSETQ.

V is TRBV19 and J is TRBJ2-5; 10 nucleotides agree with TRBD2. The length of the CDR3 is 15 residues. Germline V gene sequence: CDR1 LNHDA, CDR2 SQIVND (reference sequence). Trimming removed 2 bases from V and 1 base from J; junction bases left unmatched: 1. CDR3 sequence (DNA): TGTGCCAGTAGTATAAGGACTAGCGGCCAAGAGACCCAGTACTTC. Protein: CASSIRTSGQETQYF.

This sequence joins TRBV27 and TRBJ1-2, with D maybe TRBD1 (5 bases). This CDR3 has 12 residues. Trimming removed 7 bases at V and 10 bases at J, with 16 bases between. The germline CDR1 and CDR2 sequences are MNHEY and SMNVEV (reference sequence). The CDR3 nucleotides are TGTGCCAGCACTAATCCGGGGGGTGACTACACCTTC. Its translation: CASTNPGGDYTF.

The rearrangement uses TRBV5-1 and TRBJ2-3; 10 positions agree with TRBD2. The ends lost 0 bases at V and 6 bases at J; junction bases unmatched: 7. The CDR3 totals 16 residues. Germline V gene data show CDR1 as SGHRS and CDR2 as YFSETQ. The CDR3 region is CASSLGASGGHDTQYF. The CDR3 DNA reads as TGCGCCAGCAGCTTGGGGGCTAGCGGGGGACATGATACGCAGTATTTT. The full variable domain, completed using reference TRBV5-1 and TRBJ2-3, is KAGVTQTPRYLIKTRGQQVTLSCSPISGHRSVSWYQQTPGQGLQFLFEYFSETQRNKGNFPGRFSGRQFSNSRSEMNVSTLELGDSALYLCASSLGASGGHDTQYFGPGTRLTVL.

This clone showed up just once. V and J are TRBV4-1 and TRBJ2-1, with unresolved D. V lost 0 bases and J 5 bases, leaving 11 bases between the germline ends. This CDR3 contains 15 residues. From germline, CDR1 is MGHRA and CDR2 YSYEKL. CDR3 region: CASSQDPNWDNEQFF. The CDR3 coding sequence is TGCGCCAGCAGCCAAGATCCTAACTGGGACAATGAGCAGTTCTTC.

J is TRBJ2-4 and V is TRBV5-1; D perhaps matches TRBD1 (5 bases). With 2 bases removed from V and 1 base from J, the gap between germline ends came to 16 bases. CDR1 and CDR2 (germline): SGHRS, YFSETQ. This CDR3 comprises 17 residues. The CDR3 region is CASSFLTETRAKNIQYF. The CDR3, as DNA: TGCGCCAGCAGCTTTCTGACAGAAACACGGGCCAAAAACATTCAGTACTTC.

This clone was seen a single time. V is TRBV6-5 and J is TRBJ1-2; 9 bases agree with TRBD1. This CDR3 has 14 amino acids. CDR1 is MNHEY and CDR2 is SVGAGI in the germline V gene. Trimming took 5 bases from V and 4 from J; bases not matched to a gene: 5. CDR3 loop: CASSIYRGLYGYTF. CDR3 nucleotides: TGTGCCAGCAGTATATACAGGGGGCTCTATGGCTACACCTTC.

J is TRBJ2-1 and V is TRBV11-2, with D unclear. Germline CDR1 is SGHAT and CDR2 is FQNNGV. The CDR3 runs 12 residues. The ends were cut back, 1 base at V and 12 bases at J, with 10 bases in the middle. The CDR3 nucleotides read TGTGCCAGCAGCTTAGGCGTTACGACGCAGTTCTTC. Its protein is CASSLGVTTQFF. The full variable domain, its missing parts supplied by reference TRBV11-2 and TRBJ2-1, is EAGVAQSPRYKIIEKRQSVAFWCNPISGHATLYWYQQILGQGPKLLIQFQNNGVVDDSQLPKDRFSAERLKGVDSTLKIQPAKLEDSAVYLCASSLGVTTQFFGPGTRLTVL.

The J gene is TRBJ1-1, the V gene TRBV19, with a possible D match to TRBD1 (6 bases). Germline assignment: CDR1 LNHDA and CDR2 SQIVND (reference sequence). There are 14 residues in the CDR3. Deletions cut 7 bases from V and 2 bases from J, with 14 bases between. The CDR3, as DNA: TGTGCCAGTATTGAAATTGGGACAAACACTGAAGCTTTCTTT. It translates to CASIEIGTNTEAFF.

The CDR3 is CASSSGGRTDTQYF. The CDR3 bases are TGTGCCAGCAGTTCCGGGGGGCGCACAGATACGCAGTATTTT. The chain is built from TRBV28 and TRBJ2-3; D may be TRBD2 (7 bases). V was pared by 4 bases and J by 1 base, with 9 bases between. The CDR3 extends over 14 amino acids. CDR1 and CDR2 (germline): MDHEN, SYDVKM.

The rearrangement uses TRBV7-3 and TRBJ2-1; D is unclear. This CDR3 is built from 15 residues. Germline V gives CDR1 SGHTA, CDR2 FQGTGA. V lost 5 bases to trimming and J lost 0 bases, with 11 bases between them. The CDR3 DNA is TGTGCCAGCAGCCTCGAGCCGAGCTCCTACAATGAGCAGTTCTTC. This sequence encodes CASSLEPSSYNEQFF.

The chain carries TRBV5-1 and TRBJ2-7, with 9 bases fitting TRBD1. V dropped 9 bases and J dropped 0; count of bases not matched to a gene: 4. Germline V lookup: CDR1 SGHRS, CDR2 YFSETQ. The CDR3 runs 13 residues. As DNA, the CDR3 is TGCGCCATGGGGACAGGGATCTCCTACGAGCAGTACTTC. Protein sequence: CAMGTGISYEQYF.

V usage is TRBV28 and J usage is TRBJ2-7; 9 bases align to TRBD1. The ends lost 2 bases at V and 3 bases at J; junction bases unmatched: 8. The CDR3 has 16 residues. From germline, CDR1 is MDHEN and CDR2 SYDVKM. The CDR3 protein is CASSLLRDREFYEQYF. Written as DNA, the CDR3 is TGTGCCAGCAGTTTACTCCGGGACAGGGAATTCTACGAGCAGTACTTC.

The V gene is TRBV6-5, the J gene TRBJ2-7, with D tentatively TRBD1 (6 bases). Germline assignment: CDR1 MNHEY and CDR2 SVGAGI. V gave up 2 bases and J gave up 2 bases, with 10 bases separating them. The CDR3 length is 14 residues. The CDR3 region has the DNA TGTGCCAGCAGTTACGGGGGCACACCCTACGAGCAGTACTTC. It specifies CASSYGGTPYEQYF.

V gene TRBV27 combines with J gene TRBJ2-1; TRBD2 matches at 13 bases. The V and J ends lost 9 bases and 8 bases, in that order; junction bases with no gene match: 10. The V gene's germline CDR1 is MNHEY and CDR2 SMNVEV (reference sequence). The CDR3 covers 15 residues. The CDR3 DNA is TGTGCCAGGGGGACTAGCGGGACCCCGGACGATGAGCAGTTCTTC. Amino acids: CARGTSGTPDDEQFF.

The chain combines TRBV9 with TRBJ2-5, with D tentatively TRBD2 (6 bases). V shed 2 bases and J shed 5 bases, with 22 bases lying between them. CDR1 and CDR2 from the germline V gene are SGDLS and YYNGEE. This CDR3 is built from 17 residues. In DNA, the CDR3 is TGTGCCAGCAGCGTGGGGGATATGGGACTCGTGTCGGAGACCCAGTACTTC. It specifies CASSVGDMGLVSETQYF.